The 19 T cell receptor beta chains listed next were all sequenced from one sample in a study of T cell responses to AZD1222 COVID-19 vaccine. Clones were read by immunoSEQ multiplex PCR, and TCRdb kept only the in-frame ones, dropping some. The sample consists of about 53,000 clones, less than 85% of them appearing once. The sequencing here drew on peripheral blood, taken on day 0 of AZD1222 vaccination. Source of these receptors: an adult in good health.

This clone came up once. The chain couples TRBV6-5 to TRBJ2-1; D is ambiguous. Trimming shortened V by 6 bases and J by 2 bases, and 14 bases separated the two germline ends. Germline V gives CDR1 MNHEY, CDR2 SVGAGI. CDR3 size: 15 residues. This chain's CDR3 is CASSSPARTYNEQFF. CDR3 nucleotides: TGTGCCAGCAGCTCCCCCGCGAGGACCTACAATGAGCAGTTCTTC.

This clone was detected a few times. CDR3: CASSQGVGVLSSPLHF. The DNA of the CDR3 is TGTGCCAGCAGCCAAGGAGTGGGGGTCCTCAGTTCACCCCTCCACTTT. V and J are TRBV3-1 (or the pseudogene TRBV3-2) and TRBJ1-6, with D possibly TRBD1 on 5 matching bases. There are 16 residues in the CDR3. V lost 1 base and J lost 9, with 16 bases in between. Germline loops: CDR1 LGHDT, CDR2 YNNKEL (reference sequence).

With regard to this clone: The junction departs from the called germline gene at one end, perhaps through a read error. The V gene is TRBV2, the J gene TRBJ1-5; the D gene is possibly TRBD1 (5 bases). CDR1 SNHLY and CDR2 FYNNEI come from the germline V gene. The CDR3 runs 15 residues. The CDR3 DNA reads as TGTGCCTGCAGACAGACCTACCTTAGCAATCAGCCCCAGCATTTT. Its translation is CACRQTYLSNQPQHF.

The rearrangement uses TRBV28 and TRBJ2-7, with D possibly being TRBD1 (5 bases). Germline V gene lookup returns CDR1 MDHEN and CDR2 SYDVKM. V was trimmed by 6 bases and J by 1 base, leaving 13 bases between them. The CDR3 runs to 14 residues. CDR3 in DNA: TGTGCCAGCAGGTCCGACCAGGGATCCTACGAGCAGTACTTC. It codes for CASRSDQGSYEQYF.

This chain links TRBV5-4 with TRBJ1-3, with a weak D call TRBD1 (5 bases). The V gene lost 4 bases and the J gene lost 1 base, with 9 bases spanning the gap. In germline, CDR1 is SGHNT, CDR2 YYREEE (reference sequence). The CDR3 runs 14 residues. The CDR3 loop reads CASSTGLSGNTIYF. For the CDR3, the DNA is TGTGCCAGCAGCACAGGCTTATCTGGAAACACCATATATTTT.

The CDR3 spells CASSSGTGGNTEAFF. The CDR3 DNA follows: TGTGCCAGTAGTAGTGGGACAGGGGGAAACACTGAAGCTTTCTTT. This chain joins TRBV19 and TRBJ1-1, with 11 bases matching TRBD1. Germline lookup yields CDR1 LNHDA and CDR2 SQIVND (reference sequence). V was clipped by 4 bases and J by 2 bases; unmatched bases: 3. CDR3 size: 15 residues. Looking up the rest from reference TRBV19 and TRBJ1-1 gives the full variable domain: DGGITQSPKYLFRKEGQNVTLSCEQNLNHDAMYWYRQDPGQGLRLIYYSQIVNDFQKGDIAEGYSVSREKKESFPLTVTSAQKNPTAFYLCASSSGTGGNTEAFFGQGTRLTVV.

The rearrangement links TRBV12-3 or TRBV12-4 to TRBJ2-5; TRBD1 might be the D (6 bases). This CDR3 region has 13 residues. Trimming cost V 10 bases and J 7 bases, with 19 bases left between them. The CDR3 reads CATSPGHPSTQYF. DNA for the CDR3: TGTGCCACCTCTCCGGGACACCCATCGACCCAGTACTTC.

The V gene is TRBV11-2, the J gene TRBJ1-5, with D unresolved. The CDR3 is made up of 14 amino acids. Germline V gene data show CDR1 as SGHAT and CDR2 as FQNNGV. Deletions cut 1 base from V and 3 bases from J, with 7 bases between. The CDR3, as DNA: TGTGCCAGCAGCTTAGGCCAGTTCAATCAGCCCCAGCATTTT. This gives the protein CASSLGQFNQPQHF.

CDR3 bases: TGTGCCAGCAGGTCACCCGTCTCTGGAAACACCATATATTTT. It yields the protein CASRSPVSGNTIYF. The chain recombines TRBV3-1 (or the pseudogene TRBV3-2) with TRBJ1-3; D is unresolved. This CDR3 contains 14 residues. CDR1 and CDR2 from the germline V gene are LGHDT and YNNKEL (reference sequence). The V end lost 6 bases, the J end lost 0 bases, and 9 bases lay between the germline ends.

The V and J genes are TRBV19 and TRBJ2-7; 9 bases match TRBD2. The CDR3 is made up of 15 amino acids. J gave up 0 bases and V 6 bases, and 6 bases lay outside the gene matches. From germline, CDR1 is LNHDA and CDR2 SQIVND (reference sequence). The CDR3 region has the DNA TGTGCCAGTAGCCTAGCGGGAACCAGCTCCTACGAGCAGTACTTC. It codes for CASSLAGTSSYEQYF.

The table lists this clone with a few counts. The V gene is TRBV11-2, the J gene TRBJ2-7; no definite D call. V shed 5 bases and J shed 0 bases, with 23 bases lying between them. Germline lookup yields CDR1 SGHAT and CDR2 FQNNGV. CDR3 length: 18 amino acids. DNA for the CDR3: TGTGCCAGCAGCCCGTTACGGAGAGCCGCGAGGAGCTCCTACGAGCAGTACTTC. Its protein is CASSPLRRAARSSYEQYF.

V gene TRBV4-1 combines with J gene TRBJ2-1; D perhaps matches TRBD2 (5 bases). The CDR3 has 16 amino acids. The ends were cut back, 4 bases at V and 3 bases at J, with 16 bases in the middle. The V gene's germline CDR1 is MGHRA and CDR2 YSYEKL. The CDR3 reads CASSPQFERNYNEQFF. CDR3 DNA sequence: TGCGCCAGCAGCCCCCAATTCGAGCGGAACTACAATGAGCAGTTCTTC.

This clone appeared a few times. V is TRBV19 and J is TRBJ2-2; tentatively, D is TRBD1 (5 bases). This CDR3 contains 18 residues. Germline CDR1 LNHDA, CDR2 SQIVND (reference sequence). V dropped 11 bases and J dropped 5 bases, with 30 bases sitting between them. The CDR3 here is CARLPKLPPDIRTGELFF. CDR3 coding DNA: TGTGCCCGACTCCCGAAACTACCGCCGGACATTAGAACCGGGGAGCTGTTTTTT.

The chain carries TRBV2 and TRBJ2-7; the D gene is possibly TRBD1 (5 bases). V lost 0 bases to trimming and J lost 4 bases, with 7 bases between them. Germline loops: CDR1 SNHLY, CDR2 FYNNEI. The CDR3 covers 13 residues. The CDR3 region is CASSEAQAYEQYF. The CDR3 DNA reads as TGTGCCAGCAGTGAAGCACAGGCATACGAGCAGTACTTC.

This clone occurred once. This chain's CDR3 is CASSGTGGASRINEKLFF. In DNA, the CDR3 is TGTGCCAGCAGTGGGACAGGGGGCGCCTCTCGGATTAATGAAAAACTGTTTTTT. The chain is built from TRBV6-1 and TRBJ1-4; 11 nucleotides match TRBD1. The germline V gene has CDR1 MNHNS and CDR2 SASEGT. V trimming: 4 bases; J trimming: 4 bases; junction bases outside the gene matches: 11. The CDR3 is 18 residues long.

This chain links TRBV2 with TRBJ2-5, with 9 positions matching TRBD1. CDR1 and CDR2 (germline): SNHLY, FYNNEI. The length of the CDR3 is 14 residues. J gave up 3 bases and V 6 bases, and 5 bases lay outside the gene matches. The CDR3 nucleotides are TGTGCCAGCAGCCAAGGACAGGGGAAAGAGACCCAGTACTTC. Translation: CASSQGQGKETQYF. The full variable domain, its missing parts supplied by reference TRBV2 and TRBJ2-5, is EPEVTQTPSHQVTQMGQEVILRCVPISNHLYFYWYRQILGQKVEFLVSFYNNEISEKSEIFDDQFSVERPDGSNFTLKIRSTKLEDSAMYFCASSQGQGKETQYFGPGTRLLVL.

CDR3 protein: CATSRGAGTASSGANVLTF. CDR3 nucleotides: TGTGCCACCAGCAGAGGGGCAGGGACCGCTTCTTCTGGGGCCAACGTCCTGACTTTC. This chain joins TRBV15 and TRBJ2-6, with D perhaps assigned TRBD1 or TRBD2 (5 bases each). Trimming took 1 base from V and 1 from J, leaving 17 bases between them. Germline CDR1 and CDR2: LNHNV and YYDKDF (reference sequence). The CDR3 has 19 residues.

The rearrangement uses TRBV11-3 and TRBJ1-1; no clear D. This CDR3 contains 13 residues. Germline V gene lookup returns CDR1 SGHNT and CDR2 YENEEA. V shed 2 bases and J shed 1 base, with 5 bases lying between them. CDR3: CASSLTANTEAFF. CDR3 DNA: TGTGCCAGCAGCTTAACAGCGAACACTGAAGCTTTCTTT. Drawing the rest from reference TRBV11-3 and TRBJ1-1, the complete variable domain is EAGVVQSPRYKIIEKKQPVAFWCNPISGHNTLYWYLQNLGQGPELLIRYENEEAVDDSQLPKDRFSAERLKGVDSTLKIQPAELGDSAVYLCASSLTANTEAFFGQGTRLTVV.

This chain connects TRBV29-1 to TRBJ1-5; no definite D call. The CDR3 is 13 residues long. The V and J ends lost 2 bases and 4 bases respectively, with 9 bases between them. CDR1 SQVTM and CDR2 ANQGSEA come from the germline V gene. The CDR3 coding sequence is TGCAGCGTTGAATGGTCAGATAATCAGCCCCAGCATTTT. Protein product: CSVEWSDNQPQHF.